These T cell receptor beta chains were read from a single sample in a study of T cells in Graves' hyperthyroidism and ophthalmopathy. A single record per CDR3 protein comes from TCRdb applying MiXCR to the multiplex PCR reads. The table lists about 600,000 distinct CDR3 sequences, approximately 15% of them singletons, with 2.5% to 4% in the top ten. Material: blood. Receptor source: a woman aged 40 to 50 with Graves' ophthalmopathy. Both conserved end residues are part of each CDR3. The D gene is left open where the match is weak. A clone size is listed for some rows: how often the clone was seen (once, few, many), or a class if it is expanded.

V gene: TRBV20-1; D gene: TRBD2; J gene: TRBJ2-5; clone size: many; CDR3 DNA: TGCAGTGCTCAAATAGCGGGGGGGCCGGAGACCCAGTACTTC; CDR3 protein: CSAQIAGGPETQYF
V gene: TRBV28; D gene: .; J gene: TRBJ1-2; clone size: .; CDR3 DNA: TGTGCCAGCTGCCTTTCCCTATCACGGCTATTCACCTTC; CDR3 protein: CASCLSLSRLFTF
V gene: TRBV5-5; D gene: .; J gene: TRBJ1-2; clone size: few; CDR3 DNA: TGTGCCAGCAGCCCCTGGACTCCCGGGGGCTATGGCTACACCTTC; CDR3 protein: CASSPWTPGGYGYTF
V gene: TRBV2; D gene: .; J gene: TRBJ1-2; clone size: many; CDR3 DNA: TGTGCCAGCAGTGATTCCCGTCTTAACTATGGCTACACCTTC; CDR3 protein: CASSDSRLNYGYTF
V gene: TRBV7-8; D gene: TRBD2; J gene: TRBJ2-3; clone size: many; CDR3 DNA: TGTGCCAGCAGCTTACAGCGGGGGGTGAGCACAGATACGCAGTATTTT; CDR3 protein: CASSLQRGVSTDTQYF
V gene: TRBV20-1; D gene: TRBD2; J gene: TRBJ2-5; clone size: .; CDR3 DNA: TGCAGTGCTAGAGATTCTGCGCTAGCGGGAGGGTCAGGGACCCAGTACTTC; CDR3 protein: CSARDSALAGGSGTQYF
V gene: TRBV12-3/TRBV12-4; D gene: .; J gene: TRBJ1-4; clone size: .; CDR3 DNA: TGTGCCAGCAGTTTAATCGGTGCAACTAATGAAAAACTGTTTTTT; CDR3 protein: CASSLIGATNEKLFF
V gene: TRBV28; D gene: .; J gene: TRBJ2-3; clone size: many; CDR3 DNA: TGTGCCAGCAGTTTATGGAGGGGGACAACCACAGATACGCAGTATTTT; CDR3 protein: CASSLWRGTTTDTQYF
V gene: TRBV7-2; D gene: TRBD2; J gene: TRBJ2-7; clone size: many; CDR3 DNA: TGTGCCAGCAGCTTAGTAGGGGTTGGCGGGAGGAGGACGCAGTACTTC; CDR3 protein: CASSLVGVGGRRTQYF
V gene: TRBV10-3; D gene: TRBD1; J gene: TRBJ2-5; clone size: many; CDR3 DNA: TGTGCCATCAGTGAGTCACTACAGGGGGCCGGGGAGACCCAGTACTTC; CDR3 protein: CAISESLQGAGETQYF
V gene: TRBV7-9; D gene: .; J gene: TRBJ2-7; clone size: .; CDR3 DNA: TGTGCCAGCAGCTTATTCGGCGGGGAAGAGGACGAGCAGTACTTC; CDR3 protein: CASSLFGGEEDEQYF
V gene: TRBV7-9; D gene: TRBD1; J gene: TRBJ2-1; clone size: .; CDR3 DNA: TGTGCCAGCAGCTTAGCAAAGGGACAGGGTTTTAGTTATGAGCAGTTCTTC; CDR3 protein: CASSLAKGQGFSYEQFF
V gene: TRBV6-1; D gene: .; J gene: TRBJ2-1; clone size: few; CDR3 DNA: TGTGCCAGCAGTTTACAGTACTCCTACAATGAGCAGTTCTTC; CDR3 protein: CASSLQYSYNEQFF
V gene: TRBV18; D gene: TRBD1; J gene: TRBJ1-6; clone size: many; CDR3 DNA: TGTGCCAGCTCAACCGACAGGGGGCAATCACCCCTCCACTTT; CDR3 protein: CASSTDRGQSPLHF
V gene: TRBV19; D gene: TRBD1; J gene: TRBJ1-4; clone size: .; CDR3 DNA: TGTGCCAGTATCCCTGGGACAGCCTCTAATGAAAAACTGTTTTTT; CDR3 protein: CASIPGTASNEKLFF
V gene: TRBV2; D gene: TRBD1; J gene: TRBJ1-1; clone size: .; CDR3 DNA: TGTGCCAGCAGTGAATTTACCGGGACAGTGAACACTGAAGCTTTCTTT; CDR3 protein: CASSEFTGTVNTEAFF
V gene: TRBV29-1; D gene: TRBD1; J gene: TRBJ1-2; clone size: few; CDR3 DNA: TGCAGCGTAAGACAGGGAGAGGGCTACACCTTC; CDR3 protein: CSVRQGEGYTF